These T cell receptor beta chains were read from a single sample in a study of blood T cell repertoires in COVID-19. Profiling relied on immunoSEQ multiplex PCR, and the TCRdb table lists in-frame clones only, not all of them. This sample has 150,000 to 200,000 clones, with approximately 86% found just once. The sample consisted of peripheral blood. The origin of the receptors is a man aged 50-59 years with active or convalescent COVID-19. Both conserved end residues are part of each CDR3. A D gene is named only where the DNA matches it firmly. Clone size is stated in some rows and not others, as once, few, many or a class when expanded.

clone_size: once
j_call: TRBJ2-1
d_call: .
v_call: TRBV11-3
cdr3_nt: TGTGCCAGCAGCTTCGCTAGCTCCTACAATGAGCAGTTCTTC
cdr3_aa: CASSFASSYNEQFF

clone_size: .
j_call: TRBJ2-7
d_call: .
v_call: TRBV3-1/TRBV3-2
cdr3_nt: TGTGCCAGCAGAAACGAGCGTTTGGAGCAGTACTTC
cdr3_aa: CASRNERLEQYF

clone_size: .
j_call: TRBJ2-5
d_call: TRBD1
v_call: TRBV29-1
cdr3_nt: TGCAGCGTTGGCCGACAGGGCGAGACCCAGTACTTC
cdr3_aa: CSVGRQGETQYF

clone_size: .
j_call: TRBJ2-2
d_call: TRBD1
v_call: TRBV4-1
cdr3_nt: TGCGCCAGCAGCCGTAGGTTCCCGGACAGGGGCAACACCGGGGAGCTGTTTTTT
cdr3_aa: CASSRRFPDRGNTGELFF

clone_size: .
j_call: TRBJ2-7
d_call: .
v_call: TRBV15
cdr3_nt: TGTGCCACCAGCAGAGATCACCCGGCGAGCGGTCCCGAGCAGTACTTC
cdr3_aa: CATSRDHPASGPEQYF

clone_size: once
j_call: TRBJ2-7
d_call: TRBD1
v_call: TRBV6-2/TRBV6-3
cdr3_nt: TGTGCCAGCAGTTACTCCGGGACAGGGTTCTACGAGCAGTACTTC
cdr3_aa: CASSYSGTGFYEQYF

clone_size: once
j_call: TRBJ2-1
d_call: TRBD2
v_call: TRBV5-4
cdr3_nt: TGTGCCAGCAGCTTGCAGCGGGGGGCTCAAAATGAGCAGTTCTTC
cdr3_aa: CASSLQRGAQNEQFF

clone_size: few
j_call: TRBJ2-6
d_call: .
v_call: TRBV29-1
cdr3_nt: TGCAGCGTTCAAGTAGGGGCCAACGTCCTGACTTTC
cdr3_aa: CSVQVGANVLTF

clone_size: .
j_call: TRBJ1-5
d_call: .
v_call: TRBV6-5
cdr3_nt: TGTGCCAGCAGTCCGATCGTACAGGGCTCTCAGCCCCAGCATTTT
cdr3_aa: CASSPIVQGSQPQHF

clone_size: few
j_call: TRBJ2-3
d_call: TRBD1
v_call: TRBV4-1
cdr3_nt: TGCGCCACCGCGACAGGGTCTTCAGATACGCAGTATTTT
cdr3_aa: CATATGSSDTQYF

clone_size: .
j_call: TRBJ1-6
d_call: .
v_call: TRBV9
cdr3_nt: TGTGCCAGTAGGGAGACCCACAATTCACCCCTCCACTTT
cdr3_aa: CASRETHNSPLHF

clone_size: .
j_call: TRBJ2-3
d_call: .
v_call: TRBV28
cdr3_nt: TGTGCCAGCGACACGGTTTCGTACACAGATACGCAGTATTTT
cdr3_aa: CASDTVSYTDTQYF

clone_size: .
j_call: TRBJ2-1
d_call: TRBD2
v_call: TRBV19
cdr3_nt: TGTGCCAGTAGTAAGGGGAGGACTAGTAAATACAATGAGCAGTTCTTC
cdr3_aa: CASSKGRTSKYNEQFF

clone_size: .
j_call: TRBJ1-1
d_call: .
v_call: TRBV9
cdr3_nt: TGTGCCAGCAGCGCAGCGGCAGCGAACACTGAAGCTTTCTTT
cdr3_aa: CASSAAAANTEAFF

clone_size: .
j_call: TRBJ2-5
d_call: TRBD1
v_call: TRBV19
cdr3_nt: TGTGCCAGTAGTACATGGGGGACAGAGCAAGAGACCCAGTACTTC
cdr3_aa: CASSTWGTEQETQYF

clone_size: .
j_call: TRBJ1-2
d_call: .
v_call: TRBV6-1
cdr3_nt: TGTGCCAGCAGTGAAGCCGCAGGAGGCTATGGCTACACCTTC
cdr3_aa: CASSEAAGGYGYTF

clone_size: .
j_call: TRBJ1-1
d_call: .
v_call: TRBV30
cdr3_nt: TGTGCCTGGACTCTAGCCGCGAACACTGAAGCTTTCTTT
cdr3_aa: CAWTLAANTEAFF

clone_size: .
j_call: TRBJ1-3
d_call: .
v_call: TRBV19
cdr3_nt: TGTGCCAGTAGTCAAATAGGTGGGACAGGAAACACCATATATTTT
cdr3_aa: CASSQIGGTGNTIYF

clone_size: .
j_call: TRBJ2-4
d_call: .
v_call: TRBV6-2/TRBV6-3
cdr3_nt: TGTGCCAGCAGTTACGGGGGGGCGATGGACATTCAGTACTTC
cdr3_aa: CASSYGGAMDIQYF

clone_size: .
j_call: TRBJ1-5
d_call: .
v_call: TRBV7-2
cdr3_nt: TGTGCCAGCAGCTTAGCCCAACAGTATAGCAATCAGCCCCAGCATTTT
cdr3_aa: CASSLAQQYSNQPQHF

clone_size: .
j_call: TRBJ2-7
d_call: .
v_call: TRBV10-2
cdr3_nt: TGCGCCAGCAGTGATCCGGGAGTCTACGAGCAGTACTTC
cdr3_aa: CASSDPGVYEQYF

clone_size: .
j_call: TRBJ2-2
d_call: TRBD1
v_call: TRBV28
cdr3_nt: TGTGCCAGCAGCAGGGGGTGGCGGACCCACACCGGGGAGCTGTTTTTT
cdr3_aa: CASSRGWRTHTGELFF

clone_size: .
j_call: TRBJ2-7
d_call: TRBD2
v_call: TRBV10-3
cdr3_nt: TGTGCCATCAGTGAACGGGAGGACGAGCAGTACTTC
cdr3_aa: CAISEREDEQYF

clone_size: .
j_call: TRBJ1-3
d_call: .
v_call: TRBV5-4
cdr3_nt: TGTGCCAGCAGCACTGGGACTTTAGGCTCTGGAAACACCATATATTTT
cdr3_aa: CASSTGTLGSGNTIYF

clone_size: .
j_call: TRBJ1-1
d_call: TRBD1
v_call: TRBV18
cdr3_nt: TGTGCCAGCTCACCTCGACAGGGGAGGAACACTGAAGCTTTCTTT
cdr3_aa: CASSPRQGRNTEAFF

clone_size: .
j_call: TRBJ2-2
d_call: TRBD1
v_call: TRBV18
cdr3_nt: TGTGCCAGCTCCCAGGGGGCGGACACCGGGGAGCTGTTTTTT
cdr3_aa: CASSQGADTGELFF

clone_size: .
j_call: TRBJ1-3
d_call: .
v_call: TRBV19
cdr3_nt: TGTGCCAGTGCCCGACGGGACAACTCTGGAAACACCATATATTTT
cdr3_aa: CASARRDNSGNTIYF

clone_size: once
j_call: TRBJ2-7
d_call: TRBD1
v_call: TRBV7-3
cdr3_nt: TGTGCCAGCAGCTTAGATCTCCCCCGGGACAGGGACCACTACGAGCAGTACTTC
cdr3_aa: CASSLDLPRDRDHYEQYF

clone_size: .
j_call: TRBJ1-5
d_call: TRBD1
v_call: TRBV19
cdr3_nt: TGTGCCAGTAGACAGACCGGGACAGGGAACCCTCAGCCCCAGCATTTT
cdr3_aa: CASRQTGTGNPQPQHF

clone_size: .
j_call: TRBJ1-1
d_call: .
v_call: TRBV18
cdr3_nt: TGTGCCAGCTCACCACCGACGACAAAGACCACTGAAGCTTTCTTT
cdr3_aa: CASSPPTTKTTEAFF

clone_size: .
j_call: TRBJ1-2
d_call: TRBD1
v_call: TRBV7-9
cdr3_nt: TGTGCCAGCAGCCTAGGGGACAGCTCCTATGGCTACACCTTC
cdr3_aa: CASSLGDSSYGYTF

clone_size: .
j_call: TRBJ2-1
d_call: .
v_call: TRBV5-1
cdr3_nt: TGCGCCAGCAGCTTGCGGACTGTGTACAGCAATGAGCAGTTCTTC
cdr3_aa: CASSLRTVYSNEQFF

clone_size: .
j_call: TRBJ2-2
d_call: .
v_call: TRBV11-3
cdr3_nt: TGTGCCAGCAGCGGGGGAGGAGGCACCGGGGAGCTGTTTTTT
cdr3_aa: CASSGGGGTGELFF

clone_size: .
j_call: TRBJ2-2
d_call: TRBD2
v_call: TRBV2
cdr3_nt: TGTGCCAGCAGGCTAGCGGCAAACACCGGGGAGCTGTTTTTT
cdr3_aa: CASRLAANTGELFF

clone_size: .
j_call: TRBJ1-2
d_call: .
v_call: TRBV6-6
cdr3_nt: TGTGCCAGCAACAGGGTAGCGTCCCAGCGGGGCTACACCTTC
cdr3_aa: CASNRVASQRGYTF

clone_size: .
j_call: TRBJ1-2
d_call: TRBD1
v_call: TRBV28
cdr3_nt: TGTGCCAGCCTAGAGCCCGGGACAGGTGAAGGCTACACCTTC
cdr3_aa: CASLEPGTGEGYTF

clone_size: .
j_call: TRBJ2-3
d_call: .
v_call: TRBV7-6
cdr3_nt: TGTGCCAGCAGCTTAGCGTCGAGGGTTCCCACAGATACGCAGTATTTT
cdr3_aa: CASSLASRVPTDTQYF

clone_size: once
j_call: TRBJ1-4
d_call: TRBD1
v_call: TRBV7-9
cdr3_nt: TGTGCCAGCACCTTAACAGGGGGGGTTGAAAAACTGTTTTTT
cdr3_aa: CASTLTGGVEKLFF

clone_size: once
j_call: TRBJ2-7
d_call: TRBD2
v_call: TRBV6-1
cdr3_nt: TGTGCCAGCAGTGAACCGGGACTAGCGGGACCCTACGAGCAGTACTTC
cdr3_aa: CASSEPGLAGPYEQYF

clone_size: .
j_call: TRBJ1-1
d_call: .
v_call: TRBV25-1
cdr3_nt: TGTGCCAGCACGACTTCTTTGAACACTGAAGCTTTCTTT
cdr3_aa: CASTTSLNTEAFF

clone_size: .
j_call: TRBJ1-2
d_call: .
v_call: TRBV5-5
cdr3_nt: TGTGCCAGCATCCCCAGTATAAGCGGCTATGGCTACACCTTC
cdr3_aa: CASIPSISGYGYTF

clone_size: once
j_call: TRBJ1-2
d_call: TRBD1
v_call: TRBV29-1
cdr3_nt: TGCAGCGTGGGGGACGGACAGGGGGCTAGGTATGGCTACACCTTC
cdr3_aa: CSVGDGQGARYGYTF

clone_size: .
j_call: TRBJ2-2
d_call: .
v_call: TRBV9
cdr3_nt: TGTGCCAGCAGCGTAGGAGACGGAACAGCCGATTATTCGAACACCGGGGAGCTGTTTTTT
cdr3_aa: CASSVGDGTADYSNTGELFF

clone_size: .
j_call: TRBJ2-7
d_call: .
v_call: TRBV5-6
cdr3_nt: TGTGCCAGCAGCTTGCCAGGGTCCGACGAGCAGTACTTC
cdr3_aa: CASSLPGSDEQYF

clone_size: .
j_call: TRBJ1-6
d_call: TRBD1
v_call: TRBV10-3
cdr3_nt: TGTGCCATCAAACCGGGACAGGGGGCCGGCTCTTCACCCCTCCACTTT
cdr3_aa: CAIKPGQGAGSSPLHF